This T cell receptor (beta chain) was identified in a study of cytomegalovirus exposure and HLA in healthy donors. Notes on the study in general: Association of around 17,000 TCR beta sequences with HLA alleles was found at 0.05 false discovery rate in a later analysis. Per published reports, the classifier diagnosed cytomegalovirus status with high specificity and sensitivity. One cluster of highly shared sequence variants probably arose as a sequencing artifact.

Primers included in the PCR were 60 Vbeta and 13 Jbeta primers. Profiling relied on immunoSEQ multiplex PCR, and the TCRdb table lists in-frame clones only, not all of them. Of approximately 150,000 clones listed, about two thirds are singletons. Concerning this clone: Its antigen is not identified.

The CDR3 extends over 14 amino acids. Germline V lookup: CDR1 SGDLS, CDR2 YYNGEE. The V end was cut by 1 base, the J end by 6 bases, with 10 bases between. The V gene is TRBV9, the J gene TRBJ1-4, with a weak D call TRBD1 (5 bases). Sample: PBMCs. The sequence came from a man in his sixties in good health and CMV-seronegative. CDR3 sequence (DNA): TGTGCCAGCAGCGTAAATAGGGGTGATGAAAAACTGTTTTTT. It yields the protein CASSVNRGDEKLFF.